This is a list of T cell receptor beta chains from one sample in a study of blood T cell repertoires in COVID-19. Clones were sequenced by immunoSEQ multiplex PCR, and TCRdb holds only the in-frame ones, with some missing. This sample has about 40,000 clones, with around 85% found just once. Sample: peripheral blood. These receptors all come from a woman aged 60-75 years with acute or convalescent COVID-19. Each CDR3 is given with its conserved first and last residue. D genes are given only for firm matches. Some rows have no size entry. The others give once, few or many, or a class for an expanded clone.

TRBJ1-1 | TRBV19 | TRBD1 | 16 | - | CASSFLTGVRGTEAFF | TGTGCCAGTAGTTTTCTTACAGGGGTAAGGGGCACTGAAGCTTTCTTT
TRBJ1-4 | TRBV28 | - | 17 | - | CASSTPGDGATNEKLFF | TGTGCCAGCAGTACTCCAGGGGACGGGGCAACTAATGAAAAACTGTTTTTT
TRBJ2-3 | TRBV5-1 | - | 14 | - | CASSLVGGRDTQYF | TGCGCCAGCAGCTTGGTAGGGGGTCGAGATACGCAGTATTTT
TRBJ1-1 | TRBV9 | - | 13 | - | CASSITVNTEAFF | TGTGCCAGCAGCATCACAGTGAACACTGAAGCTTTCTTT
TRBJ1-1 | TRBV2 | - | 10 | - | CASQGTEAFF | TGTGCCAGCCAGGGGACTGAAGCTTTCTTT
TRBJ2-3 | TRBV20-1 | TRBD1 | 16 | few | CSASGRTGGWRDTQYF | TGCAGTGCTAGTGGTAGGACAGGGGGCTGGAGGGATACGCAGTATTTT
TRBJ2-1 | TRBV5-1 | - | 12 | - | CASSLRNNEQFF | TGCGCCAGCAGCCTCAGAAACAATGAGCAGTTCTTC
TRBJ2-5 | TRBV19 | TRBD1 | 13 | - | CASSTGVGETQYF | TGTGCCAGTAGCACAGGGGTGGGTGAGACCCAGTACTTC
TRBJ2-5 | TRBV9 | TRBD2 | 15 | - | CASSIGSGRQETQYF | TGTGCCAGCAGCATAGGTAGCGGGAGACAAGAGACCCAGTACTTC
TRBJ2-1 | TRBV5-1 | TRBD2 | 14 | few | CASSFLAGDNEQFF | TGCGCCAGCAGCTTCCTAGCGGGGGATAATGAGCAGTTCTTC
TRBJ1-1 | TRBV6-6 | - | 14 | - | CASSYPEAGTEAFF | TGTGCCAGCAGTTACCCTGAGGCGGGCACTGAAGCTTTCTTT
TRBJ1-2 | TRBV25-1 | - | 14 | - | CASSRTVSNYGYTF | TGTGCCAGCAGCCGGACAGTCAGTAACTATGGCTACACCTTC
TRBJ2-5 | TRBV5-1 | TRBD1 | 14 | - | CASYPGQGKETQYF | TGCGCCAGTTATCCGGGACAGGGAAAAGAGACCCAGTACTTC
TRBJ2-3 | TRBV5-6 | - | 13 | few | CASSQIAEDTQYF | TGTGCCAGCAGCCAGATAGCGGAAGATACGCAGTATTTT
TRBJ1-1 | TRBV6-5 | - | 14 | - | CASSSDLGAPEAFF | TGTGCCAGCAGTTCGGACCTAGGGGCCCCTGAAGCTTTCTTT
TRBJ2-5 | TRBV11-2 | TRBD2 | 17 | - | CASNLEAGTSGRETQYF | TGTGCCAGCAACCTAGAGGCCGGGACTAGCGGGCGAGAGACCCAGTACTTC
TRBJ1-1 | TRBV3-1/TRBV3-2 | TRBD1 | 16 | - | CASSQGTGGLNTEAFF | TGTGCCAGCAGCCAAGGGACAGGGGGCCTGAACACTGAAGCTTTCTTT
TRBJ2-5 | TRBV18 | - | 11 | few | CASGQKETQYF | TGTGCCAGTGGACAGAAAGAGACCCAGTACTTC
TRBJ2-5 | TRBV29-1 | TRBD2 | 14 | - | CSHTGAGARETQYF | TGCAGCCACACCGGGGCGGGAGCGAGGGAGACCCAGTACTTC
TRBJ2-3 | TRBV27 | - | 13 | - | CASSFPRSGTQYF | TGTGCCAGCAGTTTCCCTAGATCCGGTACGCAGTATTTT
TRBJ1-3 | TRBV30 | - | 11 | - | CAWSLGNTIYF | TGTGCCTGGAGTCTCGGAAACACCATATATTTT
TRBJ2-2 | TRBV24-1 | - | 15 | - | CATSESGTVPGELFF | TGTGCCACCAGTGAGTCCGGGACTGTGCCCGGGGAGCTGTTTTTT
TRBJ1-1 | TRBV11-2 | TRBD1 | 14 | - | CASSLAGGNTEAFF | TGTGCCAGCAGCTTAGCAGGGGGAAACACTGAAGCTTTCTTT
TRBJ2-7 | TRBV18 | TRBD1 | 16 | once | CASSPLRTGSSYEQYF | TGTGCCAGCTCACCACTCCGGACAGGGAGCTCCTACGAGCAGTACTTC
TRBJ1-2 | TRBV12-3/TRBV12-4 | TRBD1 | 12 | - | CASTDRHYGYTF | TGTGCCAGCACGGACAGGCACTATGGCTACACCTTC
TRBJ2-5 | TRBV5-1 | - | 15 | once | CASSLERRASETQYF | TGCGCCAGCAGCTTGGAGCGGAGGGCCAGTGAGACCCAGTACTTC
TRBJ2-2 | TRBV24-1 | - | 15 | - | CATSDSDMNTGELFF | TGTGCCACCAGTGATTCGGACATGAACACCGGGGAGCTGTTTTTT
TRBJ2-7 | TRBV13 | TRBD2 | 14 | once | CASSPGRASYEQYF | TGTGCCAGCAGCCCAGGGAGGGCCTCGTACGAGCAGTACTTC
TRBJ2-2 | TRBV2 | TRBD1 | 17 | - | CASSLDRANLNTGELFF | TGTGCCAGCAGTTTGGACAGGGCGAATCTAAACACCGGGGAGCTGTTTTTT
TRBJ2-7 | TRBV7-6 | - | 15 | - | CASSPDPQTTYEQYF | TGTGCCAGCAGCCCAGATCCCCAGACAACCTACGAGCAGTACTTC
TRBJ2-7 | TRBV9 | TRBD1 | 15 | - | CASSPGQGRFYEQYF | TGTGCCAGCAGCCCCGGACAGGGTAGATTTTACGAGCAGTACTTC
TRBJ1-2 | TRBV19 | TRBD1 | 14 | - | CASSIDRGRYGYTF | TGTGCCAGTAGTATTGACAGGGGCCGATATGGCTACACCTTC
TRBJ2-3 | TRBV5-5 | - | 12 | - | CASNLSEDTQYF | TGTGCCAGCAACCTATCTGAAGATACGCAGTATTTT
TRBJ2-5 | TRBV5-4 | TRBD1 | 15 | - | CASTAYGQGKETQYF | TGTGCCAGCACCGCTTACGGACAGGGAAAAGAGACCCAGTACTTC
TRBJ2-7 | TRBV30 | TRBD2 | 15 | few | CAWSPTSGGTYEQYF | TGTGCCTGGAGCCCTACTAGCGGGGGGACCTACGAGCAGTACTTC
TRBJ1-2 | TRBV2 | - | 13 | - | CASSPSPGAGYTF | TGTGCCAGCAGCCCTAGCCCAGGGGCTGGCTACACCTTC
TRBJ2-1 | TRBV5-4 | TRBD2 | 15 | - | CASSLVAGLGGEQFF | TGTGCCAGCAGCTTGGTAGCGGGCTTGGGGGGGGAGCAGTTCTTC
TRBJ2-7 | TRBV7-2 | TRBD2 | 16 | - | CASSLVGLAGVGEQYF | TGTGCCAGCAGCTTAGTAGGTCTAGCGGGAGTGGGCGAGCAGTACTTC
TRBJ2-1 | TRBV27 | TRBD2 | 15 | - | CASRRTSGAYNEQFF | TGTGCCAGCAGACGGACTAGCGGGGCCTACAATGAGCAGTTCTTC
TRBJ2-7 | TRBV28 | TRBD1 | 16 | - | CASQSRDRVGAYEQYF | TGTGCCAGCCAGTCCCGGGACAGGGTAGGGGCCTACGAGCAGTACTTC
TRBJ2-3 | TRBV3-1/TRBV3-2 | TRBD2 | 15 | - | CASSQGLAGGLTQYF | TGTGCCAGCAGCCAGGGACTAGCGGGGGGGCTTACGCAGTATTTT
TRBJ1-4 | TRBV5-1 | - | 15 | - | CASSLKGLTNEKLFF | TGCGCCAGCAGCTTGAAGGGGTTGACTAATGAAAAACTGTTTTTT
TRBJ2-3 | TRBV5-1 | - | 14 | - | CASSLPGTTDTQYF | TGCGCCAGCAGCTTGCCCGGGACTACAGATACGCAGTATTTT
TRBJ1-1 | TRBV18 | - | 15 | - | CASSPEEGGNTEAFF | TGTGCCAGCTCACCAGAGGAAGGGGGAAACACTGAAGCTTTCTTT